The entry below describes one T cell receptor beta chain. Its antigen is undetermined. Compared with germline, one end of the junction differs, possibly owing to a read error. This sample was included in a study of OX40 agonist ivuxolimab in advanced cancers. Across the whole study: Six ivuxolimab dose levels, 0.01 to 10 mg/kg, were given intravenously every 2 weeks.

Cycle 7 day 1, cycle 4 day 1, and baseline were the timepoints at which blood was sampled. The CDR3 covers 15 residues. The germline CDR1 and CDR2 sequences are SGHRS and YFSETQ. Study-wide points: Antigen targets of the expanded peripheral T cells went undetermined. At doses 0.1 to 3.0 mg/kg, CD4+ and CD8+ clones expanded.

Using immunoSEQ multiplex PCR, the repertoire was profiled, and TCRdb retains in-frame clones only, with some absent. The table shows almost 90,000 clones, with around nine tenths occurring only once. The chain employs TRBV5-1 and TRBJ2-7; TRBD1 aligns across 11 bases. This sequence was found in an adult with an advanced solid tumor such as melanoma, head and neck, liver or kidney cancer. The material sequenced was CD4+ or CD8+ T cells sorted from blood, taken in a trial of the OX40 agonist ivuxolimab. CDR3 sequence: CASSLRTGGSHEQYF. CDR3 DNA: TGCGCCAGCAGCTTACGGACAGGGGGCTCCCACGAGCAGTACTTC.